The clone carrying this T cell receptor beta chain was counted between two and nine times. No antigen is known for it. The data originate from a study of beta chain features in type 1 diabetes. Study findings and constraints: Comparison showed that naive, central memory and Treg TCRB repertoires appeared more similar among patients than among healthy donors. When Type 1 diabetes patients were examined, their TCRB CDR3s proved moderately but significantly shorter in all four CD4+ subsets.

The investigators reverse transcribed all of the isolated RNA, so they sequenced expressed TCRB transcripts. Some clones are missing from TCRdb's copy, which holds only in-frame ones; the method was immunoSEQ multiplex PCR. The sample lists 600,000 to 700,000 clones; roughly 12% were seen once. This sequence was found in a man younger than 40 with type 1 diabetes. What was sequenced was naive CD4+ T cells from blood.

CDR3 loop: CASSDRTANQETQYF. In DNA, the CDR3 is TGTGCCAGCAGCGACAGGACCGCGAACCAAGAGACCCAGTACTTC. This chain links TRBV5-4 with TRBJ2-5, with D possibly matching TRBD1 (6 bases). The CDR3 has 15 amino acids. Trimming removed 4 bases at V and 0 bases at J, with 13 bases between. Per the germline V gene, CDR1 is SGHNT and CDR2 is YYREEE (reference sequence). Full variable domain (missing parts from reference TRBV5-4 and TRBJ2-5): ETGVTQSPTHLIKTRGQQVTLRCSSQSGHNTVSWYQQALGQGPQFIFQYYREEENGRGNFPPRFSGLQFPNYSSELNVNALELDDSALYLCASSDRTANQETQYFGPGTRLLVL.